The sequence of this T cell receptor (beta chain) was determined in a study of CD8 T cells in ankylosing spondylitis. This clonotype was counted ten times or more. What it recognizes is unknown. Each TCR beta library was made by quantitative 5'-RACE that incorporated molecular barcodes. Via MiXCR, TCRdb re-called the 5' RACE reads, giving one row per CDR3 protein. The table records about 130,000 distinct CDR3 sequences, 9.3% of them present only once. V gave up 7 bases and J gave up 1 base, with 13 bases separating them. Germline CDR1 and CDR2: SQVTM and ANQGSEA. The CDR3 has 13 amino acids. Study findings and constraints: Ankylosing spondylitis blood appeared to carry a characteristic TCR beta motif of roughly eight highly homologous variants. In ankylosing spondylitis patients, matched synovial fluid reportedly showed significant enrichment of disease-linked clones.

The sequenced material came from blood, either unsorted or a sorted T cell fraction (not recorded which). J is TRBJ1-1 and V is TRBV29-1; D is perhaps TRBD1 (6 bases). This TCR derives from a male donor with ankylosing spondylitis or in good health (not recorded which). The CDR3 nucleotides read TGCAGCGCCGTACAGGGAAGGAACACTGAAGCTTTCTTT. The encoded protein is CSAVQGRNTEAFF.